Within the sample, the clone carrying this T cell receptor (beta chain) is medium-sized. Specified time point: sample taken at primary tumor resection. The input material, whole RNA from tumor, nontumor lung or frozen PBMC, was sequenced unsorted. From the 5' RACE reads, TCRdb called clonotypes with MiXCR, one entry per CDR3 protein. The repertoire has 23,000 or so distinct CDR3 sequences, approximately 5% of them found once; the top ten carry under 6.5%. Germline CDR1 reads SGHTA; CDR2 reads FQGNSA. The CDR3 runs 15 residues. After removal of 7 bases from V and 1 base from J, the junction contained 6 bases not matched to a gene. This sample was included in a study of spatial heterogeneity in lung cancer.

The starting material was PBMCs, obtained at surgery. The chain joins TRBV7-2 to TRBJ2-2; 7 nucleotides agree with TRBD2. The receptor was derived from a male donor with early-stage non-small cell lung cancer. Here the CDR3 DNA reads TGTGCCAGCACCCCCCGGGGGGTGAACACCGGGGAGCTGTTTTTT. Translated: CASTPRGVNTGELFF.